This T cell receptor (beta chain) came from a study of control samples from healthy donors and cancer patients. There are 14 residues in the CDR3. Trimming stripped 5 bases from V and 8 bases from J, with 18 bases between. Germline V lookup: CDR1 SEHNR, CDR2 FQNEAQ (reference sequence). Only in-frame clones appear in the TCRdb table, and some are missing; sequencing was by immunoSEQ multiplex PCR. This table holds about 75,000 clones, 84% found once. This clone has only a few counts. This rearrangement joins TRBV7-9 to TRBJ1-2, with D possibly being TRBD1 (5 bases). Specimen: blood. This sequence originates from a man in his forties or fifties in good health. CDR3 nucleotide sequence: TGTGCCAGCAGCCCTACTGGGGCGATCAGCGGCTACACCTTC. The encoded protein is CASSPTGAISGYTF.